The T cell receptor beta chain under discussion was sequenced for a study of cytomegalovirus exposure and HLA in healthy donors. At the level of the study: Approximately 200 million T cells yielded fewer than 120 million unique TCR beta sequences in earlier analysis. Study outcomes and limitations: TCR beta V segments were, for the most part, productive about 87% or about 30% of the time in an earlier analysis. In a later analysis, around 18,000 TCR beta sequences were associated with HLA alleles at 0.05 false discovery rate. Later genetic work tied a missense DCLRE1C variant to beta-chain V and J trimming.

To note about this clone: What it recognizes is unknown.

V lost 7 bases and J 0 bases, leaving 13 bases between the germline ends. In germline, CDR1 is SQVTM, CDR2 ANQGSEA. The CDR3 is 14 residues long. The PCR had 60 Vbeta and 13 Jbeta primers. The method was immunoSEQ multiplex PCR; TCRdb's version includes in-frame clones alone and lacks a portion of them. The sample yields around 180,000 clones, about 78% seen once. This chain joins TRBV29-1 and TRBJ2-1, with unresolved D. This receptor was identified in a man aged 55 to 70 in good health and CMV-seronegative. What was sequenced was PBMCs. The CDR3 DNA follows: TGCAGCGCCGGGTCAAGGAGCTCCTACAATGAGCAGTTCTTC. Translation: CSAGSRSSYNEQFF.